The clone carrying this TCR beta chain was recorded only once. What it recognizes is unknown. The data derive from a study of shared clonotypes between healthy human individuals. The trim removed 6 bases at V and 6 bases at J, leaving 4 bases unmatched. The CDR3 is made up of 13 amino acids. Germline V lookup: CDR1 MNHEY, CDR2 SVGAGI. Study conclusions and caveats: A handful of donors showed sharing of approximately 5% of naive CD4 clonotypes.

The assay was immunoSEQ multiplex PCR, and TCRdb's table has in-frame clones only and misses some. This table has about 1.5 million clones, approximately 98% appearing once. The chain joins TRBV6-5 to TRBJ2-5, with 10 bases aligning to TRBD2. The sequencing input was naive CD4+ T cells sorted from blood. The subset was: CD45RA+ positively selected. This receptor was identified in a man aged 30-40 years in good health. This CDR3 reads CASRGTSAQTQYF. DNA of the CDR3: TGTGCCAGCAGAGGGACTAGCGCTCAGACCCAGTACTTC.